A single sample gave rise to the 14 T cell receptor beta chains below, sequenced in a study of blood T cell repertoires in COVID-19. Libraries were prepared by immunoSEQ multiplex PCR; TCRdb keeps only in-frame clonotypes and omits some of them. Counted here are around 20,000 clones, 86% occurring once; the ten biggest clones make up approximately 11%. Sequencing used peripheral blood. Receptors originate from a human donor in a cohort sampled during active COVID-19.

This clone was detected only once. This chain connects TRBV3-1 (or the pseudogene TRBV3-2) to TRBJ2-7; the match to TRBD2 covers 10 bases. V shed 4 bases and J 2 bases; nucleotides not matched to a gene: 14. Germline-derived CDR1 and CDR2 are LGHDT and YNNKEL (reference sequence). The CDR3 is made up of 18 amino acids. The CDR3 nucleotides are TGTGCCAGCAGCCTCGGGATAGCGGGAGGTTTCGGGGCCTACGAGCAGTACTTC. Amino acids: CASSLGIAGGFGAYEQYF.

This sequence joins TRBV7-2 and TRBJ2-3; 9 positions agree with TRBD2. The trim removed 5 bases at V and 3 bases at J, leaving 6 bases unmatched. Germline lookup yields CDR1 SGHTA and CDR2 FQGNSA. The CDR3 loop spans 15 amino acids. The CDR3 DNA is TGTGCCAGCAGCACTAAGCGGGAGGTAACAGATACGCAGTATTTT. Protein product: CASSTKREVTDTQYF.

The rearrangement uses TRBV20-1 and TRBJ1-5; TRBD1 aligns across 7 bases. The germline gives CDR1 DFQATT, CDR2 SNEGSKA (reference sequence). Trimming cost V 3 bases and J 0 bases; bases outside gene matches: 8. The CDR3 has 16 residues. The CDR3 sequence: CSASRGQAYSNQPQHF. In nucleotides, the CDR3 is TGCAGTGCTAGTAGGGGGCAAGCGTATAGCAATCAGCCCCAGCATTTT.

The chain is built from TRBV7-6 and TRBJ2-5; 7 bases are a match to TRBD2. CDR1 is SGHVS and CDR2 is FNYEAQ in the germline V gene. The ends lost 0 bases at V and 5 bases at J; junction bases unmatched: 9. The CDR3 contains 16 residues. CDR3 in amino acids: CASSLAGGSGGETQYF. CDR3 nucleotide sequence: TGTGCCAGCAGCTTAGCGGGGGGGTCCGGTGGGGAGACCCAGTACTTC.

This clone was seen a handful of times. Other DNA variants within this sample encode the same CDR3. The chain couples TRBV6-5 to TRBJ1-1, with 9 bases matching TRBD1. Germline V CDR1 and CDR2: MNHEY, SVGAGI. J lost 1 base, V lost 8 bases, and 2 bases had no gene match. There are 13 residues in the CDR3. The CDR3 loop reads CASGDRANTEAFF. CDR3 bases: TGTGCCAGCGGGGACAGGGCGAACACTGAAGCTTTCTTT.

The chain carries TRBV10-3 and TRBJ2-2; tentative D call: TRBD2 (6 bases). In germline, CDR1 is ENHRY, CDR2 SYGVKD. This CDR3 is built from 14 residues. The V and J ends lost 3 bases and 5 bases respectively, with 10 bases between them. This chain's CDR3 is CAISDQLATGELFF. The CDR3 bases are TGTGCCATCAGTGACCAACTAGCTACCGGGGAGCTGTTTTTT.

The DNA of the CDR3 is TGTGCCACCAAGGGGGGGCCTAATTCACCCCTCCACTTT. As protein: CATKGGPNSPLHF. The chain links TRBV2 to TRBJ1-6, with D perhaps TRBD1 (6 bases). This CDR3 has 13 residues. Germline V lookup: CDR1 SNHLY, CDR2 FYNNEI. Trimming removed 10 bases from V and 6 bases from J, with 13 bases in between.

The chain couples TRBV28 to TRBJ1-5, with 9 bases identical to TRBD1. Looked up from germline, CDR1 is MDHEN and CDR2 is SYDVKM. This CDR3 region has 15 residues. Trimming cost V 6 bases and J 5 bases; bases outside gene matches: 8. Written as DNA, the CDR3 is TGTGCCAGCAGCCTTACAGGGGGCGCGGATCAGCCCCAGCATTTT. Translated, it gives CASSLTGGADQPQHF.

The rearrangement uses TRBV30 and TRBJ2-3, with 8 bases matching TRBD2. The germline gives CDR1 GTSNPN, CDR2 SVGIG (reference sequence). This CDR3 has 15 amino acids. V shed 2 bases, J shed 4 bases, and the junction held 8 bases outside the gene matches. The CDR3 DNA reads TGTGCCTGGAGTCTGCCCAGCGGGGGAGCAGATACGCAGTATTTT. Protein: CAWSLPSGGADTQYF.

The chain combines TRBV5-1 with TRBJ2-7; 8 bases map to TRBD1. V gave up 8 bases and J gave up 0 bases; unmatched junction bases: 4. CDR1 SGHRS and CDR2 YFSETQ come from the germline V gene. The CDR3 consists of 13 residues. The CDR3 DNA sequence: TGCGCCAGTGGGACAGGACCCTCCTACGAGCAGTACTTC. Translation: CASGTGPSYEQYF.

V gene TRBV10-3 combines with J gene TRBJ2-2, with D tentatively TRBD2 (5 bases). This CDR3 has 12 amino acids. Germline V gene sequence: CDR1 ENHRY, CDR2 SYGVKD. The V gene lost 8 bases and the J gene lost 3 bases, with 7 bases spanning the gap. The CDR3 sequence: CAIGRDTGELFF. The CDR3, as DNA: TGTGCCATCGGGCGGGACACCGGGGAGCTGTTTTTT.

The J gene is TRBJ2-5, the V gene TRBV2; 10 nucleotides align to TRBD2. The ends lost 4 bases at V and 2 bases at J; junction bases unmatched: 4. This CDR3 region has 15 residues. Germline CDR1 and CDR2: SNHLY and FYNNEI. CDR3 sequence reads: CASSGGLAQQETQYF. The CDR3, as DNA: TGTGCCAGCAGTGGGGGACTAGCGCAGCAAGAGACCCAGTACTTC.

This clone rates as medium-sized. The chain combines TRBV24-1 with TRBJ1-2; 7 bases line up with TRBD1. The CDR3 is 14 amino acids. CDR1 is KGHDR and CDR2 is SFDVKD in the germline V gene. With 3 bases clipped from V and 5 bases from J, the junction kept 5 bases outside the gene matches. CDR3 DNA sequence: TGTGCCACCAGTGATACGGACAGGCGTTATGGCTACACCTTC. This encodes CATSDTDRRYGYTF.

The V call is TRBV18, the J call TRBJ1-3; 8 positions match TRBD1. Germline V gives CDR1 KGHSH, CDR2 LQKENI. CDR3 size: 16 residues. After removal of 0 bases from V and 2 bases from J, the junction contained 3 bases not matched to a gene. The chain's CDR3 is CASSPPGQETGNTIYF. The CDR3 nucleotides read TGTGCCAGCTCACCACCGGGACAGGAGACTGGAAACACCATATATTTT.